This TCR beta chain appears in the sequencing data of a study of CD8+ T cells in alopecia areata. Study-level results: With one nonresponder, baseline CD8+ expansion's link to response remains uncertain. Normal scalp had lower clonality than lesional scalp, with alopecia totalis/universalis lesions showing this most strongly.

Sequencing used cDNA as its template, made by extracting RNA and reverse transcribing it. Clones were read by immunoSEQ multiplex PCR, and TCRdb kept only the in-frame ones, dropping some. This sample has around 120,000 clones, with 53% found just once. Noted treatment: oral pan-JAK inhibitor, 5-10 mg twice daily. Points on this clone: The antigen is not known.

The CDR3 runs to 15 residues. V dropped 3 bases and J dropped 0 bases, with 12 bases sitting between them. The V gene's germline CDR1 is SGDLS and CDR2 YYNGEE. This receptor was taken from a human donor with alopecia areata. The rearrangement joins TRBV9 to TRBJ1-1; D is perhaps TRBD1 (6 bases). The specimen was CD4+ T cells sorted from blood, collected at week 4, from a patient treated with tofacitinib. CDR3 protein: CASSAETGVNTEAFF. CDR3 bases: TGTGCCAGCAGCGCGGAGACAGGAGTGAACACTGAAGCTTTCTTT.